This T cell receptor (beta chain) was recorded in a study of molecular identifiers for immune sequencing clone quantification (dated by TCRdb to the late 2010s). For the study in its entirety: For a replicate experiment, RNA from approximately 20,000 or 100,000 naive CD8 T cells was divided into five aliquots, of which four were sequenced. The study was a methods study using CD8 T cells to benchmark molecular-identifier clustering-based TCR repertoire sequencing (MIDCIRS) and TCR RNA copy counting.

Broad study findings and their caveats: When barcode sub-clustering was not used, chimeric consensus sequences inflated TCR diversity, with chimeras reaching as high as 47%. Modeling estimated 3 to 3.5 recovered TCR RNA copies per cell, compared with approximately 10 by digital PCR, which implies around 33% capture efficiency. Spiked-in Jurkat TCR RNA equal to a single cell's worth was reported to be detectable even within 1,100,000 naive CD8 T cells. In CMV-specific effector cells, over 97% of molecules were held by clones above 20 RNA copies, whereas under 1% of molecules were held by such clones in naive cells. Identical TCR molecules sharing a barcode could cause highly expanded clone sizes to be underestimated.

The CDR3 starts with the cysteine, ends with the phenylalanine, and has 17 residues. Only the CDR3 DNA stays, 51 bases, in frame from base 1. The germline V gene provides CDR1 MDHEN and CDR2 SYDVKM. V loses 4 bases of germline sequence and J loses 0 bases, and the interval between the two ends is 15 bases. With regard to this clonotype: The antigen it binds to is not known. No clone much larger than this one lies a single base away; base qualities are absent.

Naive CD8 T cells were FACS-sorted as CD8+CD4-CCR7+CD45RA+ on a BD FACSAria II into RLT Plus buffer. To compare sensitivity, a portion of naive CD8 T cell RNA was divided equally between MIDCIRS and a Smart-seq2-style 5'RACE protocol. CD8 T cells were enriched with RosetteSep CD8+ T Cell Enrichment Cocktail and Ficoll-Paque, followed by ACK red cell lysis. Libraries were made using PCR. Sequencing relied on an Illumina MiSeq. The Qiagen AllPrep DNA/RNA kit was used to purify total RNA. Reads from multiple sequencing runs of the same library were pooled before analysis. The study's processing was this. Reads were retained only if an exact TCR constant sequence was present, and the retained reads were trimmed to 150 nt and grouped according to their 12-nt molecular barcodes. Reads within each barcode group were sub-clustered using a 15% Levenshtein threshold, and quality-weighted consensus sequences were constructed for each RNA molecule. Non-functional sequences were removed, as were lower-count sequences one edit away from another. Based on fitting two negative binomial distributions, any barcode sub-cluster with under 20% of the maximum read count was discarded. TCRdb trimmed public reads at Q25 via fastp, called clones via MiXCR and kept in-frame beta chains. Entries that share a CDR3 protein sequence are merged under the most common genes and DNA. The V and J calls follow TCRdb's processing rather than the paper's. Counted in this sample were fewer than 25,000 distinct CDR3 sequences; about a fifth of them appeared once. The top ten clonotypes cover 5.5% to 7% of the sample.

The chain is assembled from TRBV28 and TRBJ2-2, with TRBD2 perhaps the D gene, on 5 matching bases. The TCR comes from a human donor in good health. Some libraries in this study had Jurkat cell RNA spiked in. Sequencing was performed on naive CD8+ T cells from blood, with Jurkat cell RNA spiked in. The cell subset or site label on this specimen signifies: FACS-sorted CD8+CD4-CCR7+CD45RA+ naive T cells. The bases read TGTGCCAGCAGTTATGAACCGAGCGGATCGAACACCGGGGAGCTGTTTTTT. Its product reads: CASSYEPSGSNTGELFF.